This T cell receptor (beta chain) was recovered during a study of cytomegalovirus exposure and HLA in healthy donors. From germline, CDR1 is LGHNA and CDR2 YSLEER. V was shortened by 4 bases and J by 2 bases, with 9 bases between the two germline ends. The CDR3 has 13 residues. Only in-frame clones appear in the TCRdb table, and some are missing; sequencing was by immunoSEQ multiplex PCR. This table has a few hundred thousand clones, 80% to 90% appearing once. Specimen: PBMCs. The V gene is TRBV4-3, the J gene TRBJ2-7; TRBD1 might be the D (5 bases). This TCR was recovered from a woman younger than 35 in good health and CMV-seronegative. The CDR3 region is CASSPGSPYEQYF. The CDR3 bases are TGCGCCAGCAGCCCAGGGTCCCCCTACGAGCAGTACTTC.